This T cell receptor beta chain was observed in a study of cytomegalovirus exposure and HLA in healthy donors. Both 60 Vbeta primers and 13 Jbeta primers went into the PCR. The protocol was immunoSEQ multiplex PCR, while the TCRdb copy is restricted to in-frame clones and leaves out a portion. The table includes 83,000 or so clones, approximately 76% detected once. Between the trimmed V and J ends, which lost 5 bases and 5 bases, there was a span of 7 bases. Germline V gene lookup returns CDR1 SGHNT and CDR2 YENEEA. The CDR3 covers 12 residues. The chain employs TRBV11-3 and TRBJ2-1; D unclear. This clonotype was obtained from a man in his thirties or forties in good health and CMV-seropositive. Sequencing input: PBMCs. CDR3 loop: CASSGANNEQFF. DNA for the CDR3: TGTGCCAGCAGCGGAGCTAACAATGAGCAGTTCTTC. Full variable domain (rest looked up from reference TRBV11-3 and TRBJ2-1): EAGVVQSPRYKIIEKKQPVAFWCNPISGHNTLYWYLQNLGQGPELLIRYENEEAVDDSQLPKDRFSAERLKGVDSTLKIQPAELGDSAVYLCASSGANNEQFFGPGTRLTVL.